Shown below are 4 T cell receptor beta chains from a single sample sequenced in a study of regulatory T cells in long-lasting Graves disease. The authors built TCR beta libraries using iRepertoire HTBI primers and Arm-PCR of CDR3 regions. TCRdb recomputed calls from the multiplex PCR reads with MiXCR, one row per CDR3 protein. The repertoire holds just over 600,000 distinct CDR3 sequences, with roughly 15% as singletons. Regarding time point: newly diagnosed GD, antithyroid drugs for less than 3 months. Following extraction of RNA from PBMCs, that RNA was used to make the TCR library. This sample was also put to use in a study of T cells in Graves' hyperthyroidism and ophthalmopathy.

The material sequenced was peripheral blood mononuclear cells (PBMCs), taken at new diagnosis, from a patient treated with antithyroid drugs. Receptor source: a woman aged 25 to 39 with Graves disease.

This clonotype appeared many times. This sequence joins TRBV6-1 and TRBJ1-3; D gene unclear. Trimming took off 2 bases at V and 0 bases at J, with 5 bases between the two ends. Germline V gives CDR1 MNHNS, CDR2 SASEGT. The CDR3 totals 14 residues. In nucleotides, the CDR3 is TGTGCCAGCAGTGAATGGGTCTCTGGAAACACCATATATTTT. It codes for CASSEWVSGNTIYF.

This clonotype was recorded many times. The CDR3 here is CSAKQGMNTEAFF. CDR3 bases: TGCAGTGCTAAGCAGGGAATGAACACTGAAGCTTTCTTT. The chain links TRBV20-1 to TRBJ1-1, with a possible D match to TRBD1 (5 bases). Per germline, CDR1 DFQATT and CDR2 SNEGSKA (reference sequence). V was pared by 4 bases and J by 0 bases, with 9 bases between. The CDR3 has 13 residues.

This clonotype came up many times. This chain joins TRBV6-1 and TRBJ2-7, with 9 bases identical to TRBD2. Per the germline V gene, CDR1 is MNHNS and CDR2 is SASEGT. This CDR3 comprises 16 residues. V shed 10 bases and J 2 bases; nucleotides not matched to a gene: 15. In DNA form, the CDR3 reads TGTGCCACCGAGACTCCTTTTAGCGGGAGACCCTACGAGCAGTACTTC. It translates to CATETPFSGRPYEQYF.

This clonotype was picked up a small number of times. The rearrangement uses TRBV20-1 and TRBJ2-7; 7 bases map to TRBD2. Germline trimming cut 4 bases from V and 6 bases from J; bases unmatched to any gene: 9. Germline CDR1 reads DFQATT; CDR2 reads SNEGSKA (reference sequence). The CDR3 has 13 amino acids. CDR3 region: CSANLGGRREQYF. For the CDR3, the DNA is TGCAGTGCTAACCTCGGCGGGAGACGCGAGCAGTACTTC.